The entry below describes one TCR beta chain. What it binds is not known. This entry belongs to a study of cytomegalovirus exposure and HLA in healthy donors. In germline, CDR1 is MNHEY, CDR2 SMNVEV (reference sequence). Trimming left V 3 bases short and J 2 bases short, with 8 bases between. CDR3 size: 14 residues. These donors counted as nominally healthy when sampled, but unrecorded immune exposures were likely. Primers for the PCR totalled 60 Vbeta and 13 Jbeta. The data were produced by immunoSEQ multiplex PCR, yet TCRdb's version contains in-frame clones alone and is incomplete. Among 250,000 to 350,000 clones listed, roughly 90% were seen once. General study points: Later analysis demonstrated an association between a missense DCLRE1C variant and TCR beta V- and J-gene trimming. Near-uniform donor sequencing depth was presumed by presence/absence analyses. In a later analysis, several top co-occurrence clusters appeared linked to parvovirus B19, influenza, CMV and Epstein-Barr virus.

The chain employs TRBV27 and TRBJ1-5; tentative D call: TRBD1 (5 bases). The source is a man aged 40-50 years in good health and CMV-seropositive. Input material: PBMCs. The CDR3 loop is CASSFSRGNQPQHF. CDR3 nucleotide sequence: TGTGCCAGCAGTTTCAGCAGGGGCAATCAGCCCCAGCATTTT.